Here is one TCR beta chain with its context. This clonotype appeared a few times. Its specific antigen is unknown. No clone much larger than this one lies a single base away; base qualities are absent. These data belong to a study of blood T cells in healthy people across ages (dated by TCRdb to between 2014 and 2016). Background for the entire study: In model experiments, roughly one uniquely barcoded TCR beta cDNA molecule per two T cells was captured by template switching. The study measured age-related changes in TCR beta repertoire diversity using deep sequencing normalized with unique cDNA molecular identifiers. To avoid experimental bias, donors of different ages were randomly spread across the sequencing lanes. The donors were split into four age groups: young (average about 16 years), middle-aged (39), aged (approximately 60) and long-lived (roughly 77). For two donors (one aged 18 to 30 and one aged 80 or older), the study analyzed two additional independent replicas of 1 million unique cDNA reads from the same blood draw.

CDR1 and CDR2 are drawn from the germline V gene: MGHDK, SYGVNS. The CDR3 starts with the cysteine, ends with the phenylalanine, and has 14 residues. Only the CDR3 region is kept as DNA, spanning 42 bases read in frame from base 1. Compared with germline, V lacks 6 bases and J lacks 4 bases; bases without a gene match: 6. Library prep was done by 5' RACE. Reads for this sample came from an Illumina HiSeq 2500. A second PCR of about 6 to 11 cycles was performed with a sample-barcoded 5' primer and a J-beta primer mix. Each TCR beta cDNA molecule received a unique molecular identifier from a template-switch 5' adaptor carrying 12 random nucleotides. Each sample yielded at least 3 million CDR3-containing paired-end reads. All of the RNA was converted into first-strand cDNA using the Mint cDNA synthesis kit, with a TRBC-specific oligonucleotide serving as the primer. After uracil-DNA glycosylase treatment, a first 18-cycle PCR used universal primers M1SS and BC2_uni_R on all cDNA. In the authors' own workflow: For normalization, 1 million high-quality reads, each with a distinct molecular identifier, were randomly selected from each sample. Instead of being binned into consensus sequences, reads with shared molecular identifiers were discarded. MiTCR, with a Q25 quality threshold and the strictest error-elimination algorithm, was used for CDR3 identification, clonotype clustering and error correction. Lower-bound total TCR beta diversity was estimated with a nonparametric unseen species model using Euler transformation. TCRdb applied fastp at Q25 and MiXCR to the public reads, then kept only in-frame beta chains. CDR3 protein sequences are deduplicated, and each keeps its most common genes and DNA. TCRdb, not the authors, supplied the V and J calls. This sample comprises over a million distinct CDR3 sequences, roughly 59% of them detected only once. Roughly 6.3% of the sample is held by the ten biggest clonotypes.

Systemically healthy Caucasian individuals from Russia, 39 in total and aged roughly 6 to 100 years, were included as donors. Ten milliliters of peripheral blood were drawn from each donor into EDTA-treated Vacutainer tubes. Ficoll-Paque density-gradient centrifugation was used to isolate PBMCs, with at least 6.5 million per sample. Total RNA was extracted from PBMCs with Trizol reagent, with at least 6 micrograms obtained per sample. For every donor, flow cytometry on a PBMC aliquot measured the percentage of naive CD45RAhigh/CD27high T cells. The full study reports these points: Compared with the aged group, the long-lived group had more naive CD4+ T cells, fewer expanded clones and increased TCR diversity, suggesting age selection. Estimates of total diversity based on one million sequenced T cells were regarded as lower bounds and as underestimates. Observed TCR beta diversity per million T cells fell roughly linearly with age, and a significant reduction was already apparent by age roughly 40. A strong correlation was found between observed TCR beta diversity and the percentage of naive T cells measured by flow cytometry. Since profiling was done on bulk unsorted PBMCs, naive and antigen-experienced compartments could not be conclusively compared. Because the CMV infection status of the donors was unknown, age-related changes in expanded clonotypes may potentially have been confounded.

This clonotype was sampled from a man younger than 35 in good health. The specimen was blood. This chain joins TRBV25-1 to TRBJ2-3, with TRBD2 identical over 8 junction bases. CDR3 reads: CASSSGSGADTQYF. The DNA reads TGTGCCAGCAGCAGCGGGAGTGGTGCAGATACGCAGTATTTT.